A selection of T cell receptor beta chains follows, all from one sample in a study of blood T cell repertoires in COVID-19. Libraries were prepared by immunoSEQ multiplex PCR; TCRdb keeps only in-frame clonotypes and omits some of them. The repertoire includes 140,000 to 150,000 clones, 65% to 90% of them detected once, and about 7.5% sits in the top ten. Sequenced material: peripheral blood. The source is a human donor in a cohort sampled during active COVID-19. Both conserved end residues are part of each CDR3. The order of the fields is clone size, J gene, D gene, V gene, CDR3 protein, CDR3 DNA. A D gene is named only where the DNA matches it firmly. Clone size is not always given. Where it is, it says once, few, many or a class for expanded clones.

- | TRBJ1-2 | - | TRBV18 | CASLGDSYGGYTF | TGTGCCAGCCTGGGGGACTCCTATGGCGGCTACACCTTC
- | TRBJ2-5 | - | TRBV7-2 | CASSFTIGGETQYF | TGTGCCAGCAGCTTTACTATAGGGGGAGAGACCCAGTACTTC
- | TRBJ1-4 | - | TRBV27 | CASSPSPGPNEKLFF | TGTGCCAGCAGTCCATCTCCAGGCCCTAATGAAAAACTGTTTTTT
- | TRBJ2-7 | TRBD1 | TRBV10-3 | CATRTGPAEYNEQYF | TGTGCCACCCGGACAGGGCCCGCCGAGTATAACGAGCAGTACTTC
- | TRBJ1-4 | - | TRBV4-3 | CASSQGRGTANEKLFF | TGCGCCAGCAGCCAAGGGAGGGGAACGGCTAATGAAAAACTGTTTTTT
- | TRBJ1-1 | - | TRBV7-6 | CASSHMPFRQDMNTEAFF | TGTGCCAGCAGCCATATGCCCTTTCGACAGGACATGAACACTGAAGCTTTCTTT
- | TRBJ2-1 | TRBD2 | TRBV19 | CASSTAGTSAYNEQFF | TGTGCCAGTAGTACCGCCGGGACTAGCGCCTACAATGAGCAGTTCTTC
- | TRBJ2-1 | TRBD2 | TRBV2 | CASRREAFYNNEQFF | TGTGCCAGCAGACGGGAGGCCTTTTACAACAATGAGCAGTTCTTC
- | TRBJ1-2 | - | TRBV6-5 | CASSYSRGQSSGYTF | TGTGCCAGCAGTTACTCGAGAGGACAGTCCAGTGGCTACACCTTC
- | TRBJ2-7 | - | TRBV6-6 | CASSYGAAGYEQYF | TGTGCCAGCAGTTACGGGGCCGCTGGGTACGAGCAGTACTTC
- | TRBJ1-1 | - | TRBV9 | CASSDPVGMNTEAFF | TGTGCCAGCAGTGACCCAGTGGGCATGAACACTGAAGCTTTCTTT
- | TRBJ2-1 | - | TRBV7-9 | CASSLSAGSEQFF | TGTGCCAGCAGCTTATCGGCCGGGAGTGAGCAGTTCTTC
few | TRBJ1-1 | - | TRBV7-3 | CASSLGDNTEAFF | TGTGCCAGCAGCTTAGGAGATAACACTGAAGCTTTCTTT
few | TRBJ2-5 | - | TRBV28 | CASRTPTSLETQYF | TGTGCCAGCAGAACTCCTACTAGTCTTGAGACCCAGTACTTC
- | TRBJ1-1 | - | TRBV12-3/TRBV12-4 | CASSLSREAEAFF | TGTGCCAGCAGTTTAAGCCGGGAGGCTGAAGCTTTCTTT
- | TRBJ2-7 | - | TRBV6-4 | CASSDSTPPGDEQYF | TGTGCCAGCAGTGACTCGACTCCTCCGGGGGACGAGCAGTACTTC
- | TRBJ2-7 | TRBD1 | TRBV2 | CASEVDRGSEQYF | TGTGCCAGCGAAGTGGACAGGGGGTCCGAGCAGTACTTC
once | TRBJ2-5 | TRBD2 | TRBV29-1 | CSVAAGVWETQYF | TGCAGCGTTGCAGCGGGAGTATGGGAGACCCAGTACTTC
few | TRBJ1-5 | - | TRBV19 | CATRGGVGQPQHF | TGTGCCACGAGAGGAGGGGTAGGTCAGCCCCAGCATTTT
- | TRBJ1-3 | - | TRBV28 | CASINRRGSGNTIYF | TGTGCCAGCATTAACCGTAGGGGGTCTGGAAACACCATATATTTT
- | TRBJ1-3 | - | TRBV9 | CASSVVDSGNTIYF | TGTGCCAGCAGCGTAGTAGACAGTGGAAACACCATATATTTT
- | TRBJ2-7 | - | TRBV28 | CASSPPPLVASYEQYF | TGTGCCAGCAGCCCACCCCCGCTGGTTGCGAGCTACGAGCAGTACTTC
- | TRBJ1-2 | TRBD1 | TRBV6-6 | CASSLPGQGAQGYTF | TGTGCCAGCAGTCTCCCGGGACAGGGGGCGCAAGGCTACACCTTC
few | TRBJ2-7 | TRBD1 | TRBV4-3 | CASSQDGTGFVPSYF | TGCGCCAGCAGCCAAGACGGGACAGGGTTCGTCCCCAGTTACTTC
- | TRBJ2-5 | TRBD2 | TRBV28 | CASSLRPSSGRAGETQYF | TGTGCCAGCAGTTTACGCCCTTCTAGCGGGAGGGCCGGAGAGACCCAGTACTTC
- | TRBJ2-7 | - | TRBV6-6 | CASRASGKTYEQYF | TGTGCCAGCAGAGCCTCCGGGAAAACCTACGAGCAGTACTTC
- | TRBJ2-1 | TRBD2 | TRBV4-2 | CASSQQGLAGGDEQFF | TGTGCCAGCAGCCAGCAGGGACTAGCGGGTGGCGATGAGCAGTTCTTC
few | TRBJ2-7 | TRBD2 | TRBV15 | CATSREIAGIYEQYF | TGTGCCACCAGCAGAGAGATAGCGGGAATTTACGAGCAGTACTTC
- | TRBJ1-2 | TRBD1 | TRBV18 | CASSPPRDSHGYTF | TGTGCCAGCTCACCACCGAGGGACAGTCATGGCTACACCTTC
- | TRBJ1-6 | - | TRBV5-1 | CASSLGQYNSPLHF | TGCGCCAGCAGCTTGGGACAGTATAATTCACCCCTCCACTTT
- | TRBJ2-3 | - | TRBV18 | CASSPPSRGRTDTQYF | TGTGCCAGCTCACCACCCTCCAGGGGAAGGACAGATACGCAGTATTTT
- | TRBJ2-1 | TRBD1 | TRBV24-1 | CATSDSPGQGVLGAGHVYNEQFF | TGTGCCACCAGTGATTCGCCGGGACAGGGAGTATTAGGTGCGGGCCACGTTTACAATGAGCAGTTCTTC